This T cell receptor beta chain was found in a study of tumor-infiltrating lymphocytes in primary liver carcinoma. From unsorted bulk tissue weighing roughly 18-31 mg, DNA and RNA were co-extracted. Sampling of every tumor involved five separate regions. These included the tumor centre. TCR beta cDNA came from roughly 450 ng total RNA, primed with a constant-region primer. What produced the TCR beta libraries was three nested multiplex PCR rounds using slightly modified ARM-PCR. Primers for the first two PCR rounds were TRBV1-TRBV30 forward primers and a C-beta reverse primer (about 9 cycles per round). Using its own MiXCR run on the multiplex PCR reads, TCRdb lists one record per CDR3 protein. Of fewer than 250,000 distinct CDR3 sequences listed, roughly 80% are singletons. Concerning this clonotype itself: No conserved phenylalanine or tryptophan ends this CDR3, so it is likely a read error.

The V gene lost 4 bases and the J gene lost 1 base, with 11 bases spanning the gap. CDR3 length: 15 residues. Germline CDR1 and CDR2: SGHNT and YYREEE (reference sequence). The rearrangement uses TRBV5-4 and TRBJ1-4, with D unresolved. The sample comprised tumor tissue from primary liver carcinoma. The clonotype was recovered from a man between 35 and 55 years old with primary liver carcinoma and hepatitis B virus infection. The CDR3 DNA reads TGTGCCAGCAGCCTAGACGGCGGAACTAATGAAAAACTGTTTTGT. It yields the protein CASSLDGGTNEKLFC.